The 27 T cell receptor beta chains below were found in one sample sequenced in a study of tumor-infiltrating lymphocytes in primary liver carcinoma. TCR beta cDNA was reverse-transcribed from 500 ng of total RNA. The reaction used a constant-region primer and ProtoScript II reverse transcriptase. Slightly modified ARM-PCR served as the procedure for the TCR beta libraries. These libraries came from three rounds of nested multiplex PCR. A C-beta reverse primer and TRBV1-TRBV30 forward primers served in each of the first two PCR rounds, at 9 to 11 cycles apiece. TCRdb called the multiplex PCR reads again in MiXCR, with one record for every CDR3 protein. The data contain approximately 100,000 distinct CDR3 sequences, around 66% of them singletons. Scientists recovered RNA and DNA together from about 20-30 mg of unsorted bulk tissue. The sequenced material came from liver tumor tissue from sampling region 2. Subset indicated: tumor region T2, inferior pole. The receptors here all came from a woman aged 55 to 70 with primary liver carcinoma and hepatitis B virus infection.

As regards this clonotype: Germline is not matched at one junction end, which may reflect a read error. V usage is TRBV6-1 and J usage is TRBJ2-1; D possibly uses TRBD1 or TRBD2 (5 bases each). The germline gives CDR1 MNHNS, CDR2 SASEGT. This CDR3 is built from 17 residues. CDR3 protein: CACSGILLGTSYNEQFF. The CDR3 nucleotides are TGTGCCTGCAGTGGGATCCTTCTTGGGACCTCCTACAATGAGCAGTTCTTC.

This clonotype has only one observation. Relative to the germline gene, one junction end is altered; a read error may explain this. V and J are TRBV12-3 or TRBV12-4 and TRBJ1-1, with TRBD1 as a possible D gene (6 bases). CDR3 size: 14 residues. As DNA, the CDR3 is TGTGCCAGCAGTTCCACCTCAGGGGCCACTAAAGCTTCCTTT. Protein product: CASSSTSGATKASF.

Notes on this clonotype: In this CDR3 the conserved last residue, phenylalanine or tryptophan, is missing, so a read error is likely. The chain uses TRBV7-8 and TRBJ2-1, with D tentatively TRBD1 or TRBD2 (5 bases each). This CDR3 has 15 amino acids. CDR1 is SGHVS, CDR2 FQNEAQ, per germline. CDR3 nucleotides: TGTGCCAACAGCTCGGGACGGTCCACCTACAATGAGCAGTTCTCC. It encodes CANSSGRSTYNEQFS.

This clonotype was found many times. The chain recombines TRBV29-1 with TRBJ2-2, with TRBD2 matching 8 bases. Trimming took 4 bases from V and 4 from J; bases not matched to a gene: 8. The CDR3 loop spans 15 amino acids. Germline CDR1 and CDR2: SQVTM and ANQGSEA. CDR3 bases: TGCAGCGTTGGTTTAGCGGGAAGGAGCACCGGGGAGCTGTTTTTT. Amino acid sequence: CSVGLAGRSTGELFF.

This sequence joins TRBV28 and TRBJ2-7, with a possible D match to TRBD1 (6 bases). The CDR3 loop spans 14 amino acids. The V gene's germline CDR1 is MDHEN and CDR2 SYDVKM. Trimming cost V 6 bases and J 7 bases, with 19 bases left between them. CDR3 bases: TGTGCCAGCAGCCCAACTACAGGGATGGGAGAGCAGTACTTC. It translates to CASSPTTGMGEQYF. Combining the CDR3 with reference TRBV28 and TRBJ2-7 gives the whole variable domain DVKVTQSSRYLVKRTGEKVFLECVQDMDHENMFWYRQDPGLGLRLIYFSYDVKMKEKGDIPEGYSVSREKKERFSLILESASTNQTSMYLCASSPTTGMGEQYFGPGTRLTVT.

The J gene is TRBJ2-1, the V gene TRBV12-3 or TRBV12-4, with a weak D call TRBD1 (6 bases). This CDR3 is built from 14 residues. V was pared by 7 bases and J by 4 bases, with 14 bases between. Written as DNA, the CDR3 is TGTGCCAGCAATATAGGGACACCTTACAATGAGCAGTTCTTC. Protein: CASNIGTPYNEQFF.

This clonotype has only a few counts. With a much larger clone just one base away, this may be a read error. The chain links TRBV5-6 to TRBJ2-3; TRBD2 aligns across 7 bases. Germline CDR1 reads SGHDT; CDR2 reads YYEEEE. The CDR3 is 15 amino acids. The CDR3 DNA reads TGTGCCAACAGCCGGGGACTAAATCGCGCAGATACGCAGTATTTT. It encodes CANSRGLNRADTQYF.

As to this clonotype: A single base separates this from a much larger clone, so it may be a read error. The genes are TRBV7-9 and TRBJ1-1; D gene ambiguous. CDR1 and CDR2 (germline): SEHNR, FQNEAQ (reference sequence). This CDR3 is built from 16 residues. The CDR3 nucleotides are TGTACCAGCAGCATTGGGAATGGAGGGCGGTTCCCTGAAGCTTTCTTT. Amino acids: CTSSIGNGGRFPEAFF.

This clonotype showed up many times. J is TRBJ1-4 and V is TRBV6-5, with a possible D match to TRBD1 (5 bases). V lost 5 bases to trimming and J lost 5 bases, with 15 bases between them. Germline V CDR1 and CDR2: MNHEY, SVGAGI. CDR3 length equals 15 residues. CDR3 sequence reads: CASSRRQPDNEKLFF. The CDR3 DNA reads TGTGCCAGCAGTCGGCGACAGCCAGACAATGAAAAACTGTTTTTT.

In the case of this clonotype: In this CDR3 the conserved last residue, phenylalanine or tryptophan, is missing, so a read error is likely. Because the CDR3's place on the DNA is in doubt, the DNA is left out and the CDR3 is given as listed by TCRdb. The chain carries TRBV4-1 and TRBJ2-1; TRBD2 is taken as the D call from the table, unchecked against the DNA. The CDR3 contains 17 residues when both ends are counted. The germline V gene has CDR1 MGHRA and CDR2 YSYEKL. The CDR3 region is CASSDGREGYLYNELFI.

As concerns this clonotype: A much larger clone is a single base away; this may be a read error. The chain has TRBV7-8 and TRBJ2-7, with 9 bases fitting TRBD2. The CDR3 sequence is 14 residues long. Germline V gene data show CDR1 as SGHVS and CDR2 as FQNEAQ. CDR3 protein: CVSSPRTSAYEQYF. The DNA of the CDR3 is TGTGTCAGCAGCCCCAGGACTAGCGCCTACGAGCAGTACTTC.

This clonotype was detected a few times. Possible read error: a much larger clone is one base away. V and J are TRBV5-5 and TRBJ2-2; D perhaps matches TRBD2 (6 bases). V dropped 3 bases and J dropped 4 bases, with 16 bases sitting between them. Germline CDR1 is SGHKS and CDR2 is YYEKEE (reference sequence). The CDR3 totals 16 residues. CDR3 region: CASSSINGSGTGELFF. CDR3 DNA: TGTGCCAGCAGCTCGATTAACGGGAGCGGCACCGGGGAGCTGTTTTTT.

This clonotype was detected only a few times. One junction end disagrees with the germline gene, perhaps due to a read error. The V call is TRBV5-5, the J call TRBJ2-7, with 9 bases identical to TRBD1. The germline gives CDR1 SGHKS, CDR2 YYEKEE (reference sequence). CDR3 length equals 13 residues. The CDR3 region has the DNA TGTTCCAGCAGCTACTCGACAGGGGGAGAGCAGTACTTC. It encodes CSSSYSTGGEQYF.

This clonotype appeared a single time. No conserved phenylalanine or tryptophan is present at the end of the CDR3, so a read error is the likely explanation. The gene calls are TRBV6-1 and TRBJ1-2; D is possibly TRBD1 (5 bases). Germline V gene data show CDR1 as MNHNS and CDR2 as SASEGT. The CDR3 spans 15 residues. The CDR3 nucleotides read TGTGCCAGCGGTGAAGCGGACTCAGGGTCCTATGGCTACACCCTC. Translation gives CASGEADSGSYGYTL.

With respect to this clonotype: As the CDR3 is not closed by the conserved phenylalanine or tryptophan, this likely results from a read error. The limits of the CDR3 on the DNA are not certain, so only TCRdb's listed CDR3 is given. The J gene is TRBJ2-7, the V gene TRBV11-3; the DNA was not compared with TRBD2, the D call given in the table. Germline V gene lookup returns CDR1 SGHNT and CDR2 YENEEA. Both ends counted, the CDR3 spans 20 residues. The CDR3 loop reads CASSLEASGRQLRTTYEQYL.

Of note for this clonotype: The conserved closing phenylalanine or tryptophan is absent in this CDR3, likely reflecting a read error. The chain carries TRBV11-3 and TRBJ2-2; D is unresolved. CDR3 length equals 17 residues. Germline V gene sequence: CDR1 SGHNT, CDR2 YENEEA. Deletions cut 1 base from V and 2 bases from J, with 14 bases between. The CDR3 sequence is CASSLGRLVGNTGELFL. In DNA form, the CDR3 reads TGTGCCAGCAGCTTAGGCAGGCTAGTGGGAAACACCGGGGAGCTGTTTCTC.

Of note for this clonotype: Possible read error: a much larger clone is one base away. CDR3 amino acids: CGSTPSGIPFYEQYF. DNA of the CDR3: TGTGGCAGCACTCCATCCGGGATTCCCTTTTACGAGCAGTACTTC. V usage is TRBV6-6 and J usage is TRBJ2-7; maybe TRBD2 (5 bases). The germline gives CDR1 MNHNY, CDR2 SVGAGI (reference sequence). This CDR3 has 15 residues.

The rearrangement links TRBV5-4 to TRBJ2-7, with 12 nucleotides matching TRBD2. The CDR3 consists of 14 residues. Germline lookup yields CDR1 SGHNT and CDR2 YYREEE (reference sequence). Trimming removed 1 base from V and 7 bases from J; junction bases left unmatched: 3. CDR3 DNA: TGTGCCAGCAGCTTGCGGACTAGCGGGAAGGAGCAGTACTTC. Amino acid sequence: CASSLRTSGKEQYF.

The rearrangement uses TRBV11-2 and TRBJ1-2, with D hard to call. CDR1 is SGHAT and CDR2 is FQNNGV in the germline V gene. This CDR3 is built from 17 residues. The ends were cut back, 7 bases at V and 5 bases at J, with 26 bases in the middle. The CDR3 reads CASNPVRGAGGRYGYTF. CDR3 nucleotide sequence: TGTGCCAGCAACCCTGTTCGGGGTGCGGGAGGAAGGTATGGCTACACCTTC. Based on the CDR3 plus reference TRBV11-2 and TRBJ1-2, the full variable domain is EAGVAQSPRYKIIEKRQSVAFWCNPISGHATLYWYQQILGQGPKLLIQFQNNGVVDDSQLPKDRFSAERLKGVDSTLKIQPAKLEDSAVYLCASNPVRGAGGRYGYTFGSGTRLTVV.

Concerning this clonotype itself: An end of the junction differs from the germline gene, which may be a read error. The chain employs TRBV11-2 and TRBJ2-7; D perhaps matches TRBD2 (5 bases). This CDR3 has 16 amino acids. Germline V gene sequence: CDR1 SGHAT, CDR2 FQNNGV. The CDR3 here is CASSPTWRHGDYERYF. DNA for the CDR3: TGTGCCAGCAGTCCAACTTGGAGACACGGAGACTACGAGCGGTACTTC.

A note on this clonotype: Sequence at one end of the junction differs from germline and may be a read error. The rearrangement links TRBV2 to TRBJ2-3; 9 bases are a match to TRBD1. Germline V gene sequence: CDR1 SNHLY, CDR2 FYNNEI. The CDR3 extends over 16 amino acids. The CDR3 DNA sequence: TGTGCCAGCAGTAAACAGGGGGCCGCTAGCACAGATATGCAGTATTTT. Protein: CASSKQGAASTDMQYF.

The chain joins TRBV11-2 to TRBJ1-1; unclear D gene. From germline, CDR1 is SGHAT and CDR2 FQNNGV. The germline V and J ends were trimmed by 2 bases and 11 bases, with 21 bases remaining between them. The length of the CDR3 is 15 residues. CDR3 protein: CASSLSVKVFGEAFF. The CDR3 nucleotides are TGTGCCAGCAGCTTATCGGTCAAGGTCTTCGGTGAGGCTTTCTTT. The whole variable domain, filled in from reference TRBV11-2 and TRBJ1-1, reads EAGVAQSPRYKIIEKRQSVAFWCNPISGHATLYWYQQILGQGPKLLIQFQNNGVVDDSQLPKDRFSAERLKGVDSTLKIQPAKLEDSAVYLCASSLSVKVFGEAFFGQGTRLTVV.

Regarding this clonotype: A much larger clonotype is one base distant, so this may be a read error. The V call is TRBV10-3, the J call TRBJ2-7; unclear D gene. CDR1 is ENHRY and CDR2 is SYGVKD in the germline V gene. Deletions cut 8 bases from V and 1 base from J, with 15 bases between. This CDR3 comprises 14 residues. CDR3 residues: CAIGTVPSSYEQYF. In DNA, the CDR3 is TGTGCCATCGGCACCGTTCCCAGTTCCTACGAGCAGTACTTC.

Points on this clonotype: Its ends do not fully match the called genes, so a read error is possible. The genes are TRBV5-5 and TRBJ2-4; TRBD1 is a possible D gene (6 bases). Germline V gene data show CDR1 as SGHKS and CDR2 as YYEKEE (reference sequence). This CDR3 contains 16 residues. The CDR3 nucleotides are TGCGCCAGCAACTTGGACGGCGGACAGCTCGGAAACATTCAGTACTTC. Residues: CASNLDGGQLGNIQYF.

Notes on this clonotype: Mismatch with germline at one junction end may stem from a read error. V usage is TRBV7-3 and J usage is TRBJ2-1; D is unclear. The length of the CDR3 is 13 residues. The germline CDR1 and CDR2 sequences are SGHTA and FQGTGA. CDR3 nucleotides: TGTGCCAGCAGCTTATCACTATACAATGAGGAGTTCTTC. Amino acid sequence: CASSLSLYNEEFF.

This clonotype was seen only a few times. The CDR3 DNA follows: TGTGCCAGCAGCTTAGAGCAGGGGGGGACTGAAGCTTTCTTT. Translating gives CASSLEQGGTEAFF. The chain employs TRBV11-2 and TRBJ1-1; 7 bases map to TRBD1. CDR3 size: 14 residues. Germline CDR1 reads SGHAT; CDR2 reads FQNNGV. Losses at the gene ends were 0 bases for V and 5 bases for J; bases not matched to a gene: 3.

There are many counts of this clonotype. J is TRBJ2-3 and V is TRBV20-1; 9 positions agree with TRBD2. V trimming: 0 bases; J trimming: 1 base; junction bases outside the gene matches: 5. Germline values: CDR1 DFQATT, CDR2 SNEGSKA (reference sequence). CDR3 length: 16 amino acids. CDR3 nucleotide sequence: TGCAGTGCTAGAGATCCCGCGGGAGGGGGCACAGATACGCAGTATTTT. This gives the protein CSARDPAGGGTDTQYF.